This is a list of T cell receptor beta chains from one sample in a study of cytomegalovirus exposure and HLA in healthy donors. TCRdb keeps only in-frame clones here, not all; method: immunoSEQ multiplex PCR. The sample records approximately 290,000 clones, roughly 80% being singletons. Sequencing was carried out using PBMCs. The source is a girl aged 2 to 9 in good health and CMV-seronegative. CDR3s include the opening cysteine and the closing phenylalanine or tryptophan. Each record gives: CDR3 protein, CDR3 DNA, V gene, J gene, clone size, D gene. A D gene is named only where the DNA matches it firmly. Clone size, where shown, is once, few, many, or a class for clones that have expanded.

cdr3_aa: CASSLPRRGTDTQYF; cdr3_nt: TGCGCCAGCAGCTTGCCCCGTCGGGGCACAGATACGCAGTATTTT; v_call: TRBV5-1; j_call: TRBJ2-3; clone_size: -; d_call: -
cdr3_aa: CASSRHARRYCCEQFF; cdr3_nt: TGTGCCAGCAGCCGCCACGCCCGGAGGTACTGTTGTGAGCAGTTCTTC; v_call: TRBV4-2; j_call: TRBJ2-1; clone_size: -; d_call: -
cdr3_aa: CSVDSAGESSYEQYF; cdr3_nt: TGCAGCGTTGATTCGGCAGGTGAGAGCTCCTACGAGCAGTACTTC; v_call: TRBV29-1; j_call: TRBJ2-7; clone_size: -; d_call: -
cdr3_aa: CASSPGLEREAFF; cdr3_nt: TGTGCCAGCAGCCCAGGGCTAGAAAGGGAAGCTTTCTTT; v_call: TRBV13; j_call: TRBJ1-1; clone_size: -; d_call: -
cdr3_aa: CSSSRGGWFMNTEAFF; cdr3_nt: TGTTCCAGCAGCAGGGGCGGCTGGTTCATGAACACTGAAGCTTTCTTT; v_call: TRBV7-9; j_call: TRBJ1-1; clone_size: -; d_call: -
cdr3_aa: CASSGSAYEQYF; cdr3_nt: TGTGCCAGCAGTGGTTCCGCCTACGAGCAGTACTTC; v_call: TRBV2; j_call: TRBJ2-7; clone_size: once; d_call: -
cdr3_aa: CASGSGGAYNEQFF; cdr3_nt: TGTGCCAGTGGAAGCGGGGGGGCCTACAATGAGCAGTTCTTC; v_call: TRBV19; j_call: TRBJ2-1; clone_size: few; d_call: TRBD2
cdr3_aa: CASWGEGARNYGYTF; cdr3_nt: TGTGCCAGTTGGGGAGAGGGGGCGAGGAACTATGGCTACACCTTC; v_call: TRBV19; j_call: TRBJ1-2; clone_size: -; d_call: TRBD1
cdr3_aa: CAVRGTSGRSYNEQFF; cdr3_nt: TGTGCCGTACGAGGGACTAGCGGGAGGTCCTACAATGAGCAGTTCTTC; v_call: TRBV2; j_call: TRBJ2-1; clone_size: -; d_call: TRBD2
cdr3_aa: CATGTGAISYEQYF; cdr3_nt: TGTGCCACTGGGACAGGGGCGATCTCCTACGAGCAGTACTTC; v_call: TRBV6-1; j_call: TRBJ2-7; clone_size: -; d_call: TRBD1
cdr3_aa: CASSHRGLDTQYF; cdr3_nt: TGTGCCAGCAGCCACAGGGGGCTGGATACGCAGTATTTT; v_call: TRBV14; j_call: TRBJ2-3; clone_size: -; d_call: TRBD1
cdr3_aa: CASSYRESSTEAFF; cdr3_nt: TGTGCCAGTAGTTACAGGGAATCGAGCACTGAAGCTTTCTTT; v_call: TRBV19; j_call: TRBJ1-1; clone_size: -; d_call: -
cdr3_aa: CASSLTSSYNEQFF; cdr3_nt: TGTGCCAGCAGCTTAACTAGCTCCTACAATGAGCAGTTCTTC; v_call: TRBV7-9; j_call: TRBJ2-1; clone_size: -; d_call: -
cdr3_aa: CASSNHPHQREGYNEQFF; cdr3_nt: TGTGCCAGTAGTAACCATCCTCACCAGCGGGAAGGTTACAATGAGCAGTTCTTC; v_call: TRBV19; j_call: TRBJ2-1; clone_size: -; d_call: TRBD2
cdr3_aa: CASSWGGEKTFF; cdr3_nt: TGCGCCAGCAGCTGGGGGGGGGAAAAAACTTTCTTT; v_call: TRBV5-1; j_call: TRBJ1-1; clone_size: -; d_call: -
cdr3_aa: CASSFVHYEQYF; cdr3_nt: TGTGCCAGCAGTTTTGTACACTACGAGCAGTACTTC; v_call: TRBV28; j_call: TRBJ2-7; clone_size: -; d_call: -
cdr3_aa: CASSLAAGGRDEQFF; cdr3_nt: TGTGCCAGCAGCTTAGCAGCGGGGGGGCGTGATGAGCAGTTCTTC; v_call: TRBV7-9; j_call: TRBJ2-1; clone_size: once; d_call: TRBD2
cdr3_aa: CASSRPGLAGGEELFF; cdr3_nt: TGTGCCAGCAGCCGACCGGGACTAGCGGGAGGTGAGGAGCTGTTTTTT; v_call: TRBV7-9; j_call: TRBJ2-2; clone_size: -; d_call: TRBD2
cdr3_aa: CASSNRAVTNEKLFF; cdr3_nt: TGTGCCAGCAGTAACAGGGCCGTAACTAATGAAAAACTGTTTTTT; v_call: TRBV27; j_call: TRBJ1-4; clone_size: few; d_call: -
cdr3_aa: CASSQERAGGVDEQFF; cdr3_nt: TGCGCCAGCAGCCAAGAACGAGCGGGAGGGGTCGATGAGCAGTTCTTC; v_call: TRBV4-1; j_call: TRBJ2-1; clone_size: few; d_call: TRBD2
cdr3_aa: CASSLGGNEAFF; cdr3_nt: TGTGCCAGCAGTTTAGGAGGAAATGAAGCTTTCTTT; v_call: TRBV27; j_call: TRBJ1-1; clone_size: few; d_call: -
cdr3_aa: CASRGTGVNYGYTF; cdr3_nt: TGTGCCAGCAGGGGGACAGGGGTTAACTATGGCTACACCTTC; v_call: TRBV25-1; j_call: TRBJ1-2; clone_size: -; d_call: TRBD1
cdr3_aa: CASSPELGPNYGYTF; cdr3_nt: TGTGCCAGCAGCCCGGAGCTTGGCCCTAACTATGGCTACACCTTC; v_call: TRBV7-8; j_call: TRBJ1-2; clone_size: once; d_call: -
cdr3_aa: CASSYSDNSNQPQHF; cdr3_nt: TGTGCCAGCAGTTACTCGGACAATAGCAATCAGCCCCAGCATTTT; v_call: TRBV6-5; j_call: TRBJ1-5; clone_size: -; d_call: -